The subject of this entry is one T cell receptor (beta chain). Its antigen is as yet unknown. V was shortened by 3 bases and J by 1 base, with 12 bases between the two germline ends. Looked up from germline, CDR1 is LGHNA and CDR2 is YNFKEQ. This CDR3 has 16 residues. Measured with immunoSEQ multiplex PCR; TCRdb has only the in-frame clones, and not every one. The sample consists of roughly 2.2 million clones, around 90% of them appearing once. The data stem from a study of shared clonotypes between healthy human individuals. The study, taken as a whole, reports: Generation probabilities were higher for clonotypes shared across all four sorted-subset donors than for unshared ones.

Specimen: naive CD4+ T cells from PBMCs. The subset here: CD45RA+ positively selected. The TCR was taken from a man aged 18 to 30 in good health. Some clones in this sample may be carry-over from other donors' samples. The rearrangement joins TRBV4-2 to TRBJ2-2; no reliable D call. CDR3 in DNA: TGTGCCAGCAGCCATCCCCCGCGCGGGAACACCGGGGAGCTGTTTTTT. The encoded protein is CASSHPPRGNTGELFF.